This is a list of T cell receptor beta chains from one sample in a study of blood T cells in healthy people across ages. One entry per CDR3 protein, called by TCRdb with MiXCR from the 5' RACE reads. The data show 1,100,000 or so distinct CDR3 sequences, under 55% seen once. The sample comprised blood. The receptors originated from an older woman in good health. The CDR3 runs from the conserved cysteine through the conserved F or W. The D gene is left open where the match is weak. Only part of the rows carry a size: once, few, many, or a class if the clone is expanded.

clone_size,v_call,j_call,d_call,cdr3_nt,cdr3_aa
few,TRBV10-3,TRBJ2-7,.,TGTGCCATACACTCACCGGGGGACGAGCAGTACTTC,CAIHSPGDEQYF
few,TRBV29-1,TRBJ2-3,.,TGCAGCGTCCAGGACACAGATACGCAGTATTTT,CSVQDTDTQYF
.,TRBV7-9,TRBJ2-3,.,TGTGCCAGCAACCCGGGGAGTACTAGCACAGATACGCAGTATTTT,CASNPGSTSTDTQYF
few,TRBV27,TRBJ1-1,TRBD1,TGTGCCAGCAGTTTATCCGACAGGGGGGCTGAAGCTTTCTTT,CASSLSDRGAEAFF
few,TRBV7-8,TRBJ2-5,.,TGTGCCAGCAGCTTAGTACCGCAGATGGAGACCCAGTACTTC,CASSLVPQMETQYF
.,TRBV2,TRBJ1-1,TRBD1,TGTGCCAGCAGACAAACCGGGACAGGGTGGACTGAAGCTTTCTTT,CASRQTGTGWTEAFF
.,TRBV2,TRBJ2-3,TRBD2,TGTGCCAGCAAGACTAGCGGGAGCTCAGATACGCAGTATTTT,CASKTSGSSDTQYF
.,TRBV3-1,TRBJ1-2,.,TGTGCCAGCAGCCAACCAGGGGAGTCGGGTGGCTACACCTTC,CASSQPGESGGYTF
.,TRBV5-1,TRBJ2-1,TRBD1,TGCGCCAGCAGCTTAGACCACTCGACAGGGCCCTACAATGAGCAGTTCTTC,CASSLDHSTGPYNEQFF
.,TRBV5-6,TRBJ2-1,TRBD2,TGTGCCAGCAGCCCAGGAGCGGGAGAAGGAAACAATGAGCAGTTCTTC,CASSPGAGEGNNEQFF
.,TRBV9,TRBJ2-7,.,TGTGCCAGCAGCGTCGGAGGGACAGTATCCTACGAGCAGTACTTC,CASSVGGTVSYEQYF
few,TRBV7-9,TRBJ2-5,.,TGTGCCAGCAGCTCGCTCGGGACGGTAGAGACCCAGTACTTC,CASSSLGTVETQYF
once,TRBV27,TRBJ2-5,TRBD2,TGTGCCAGCAGTTTAGCGGCGGGGGGCCCACAAGAGACCCAGTACTTC,CASSLAAGGPQETQYF
.,TRBV7-2,TRBJ2-1,.,TGTGCCAGCAGCTTAATCCCGGACTTTGAGCAGTTCTTC,CASSLIPDFEQFF
.,TRBV12-3/TRBV12-4,TRBJ2-2,TRBD1,TGTGCCAGCAGTTCTCAGGGGGCGGGGACCGGGGAGCTGTTTTTT,CASSSQGAGTGELFF
few,TRBV6-5,TRBJ2-4,.,TGTGCCAGCAGTTACTCAGCGGTCCCCATGTACATTCAGTACTTC,CASSYSAVPMYIQYF
few,TRBV6-1,TRBJ1-2,.,TGTGCCAGCAGCACTCAGGGGAGAGCAAACTATGGCTACACCTTC,CASSTQGRANYGYTF
.,TRBV7-3,TRBJ2-5,.,TGTGCCAGCAGCCCTACCCTGCGGGCCGAACAAGAGACCCAGTACTTC,CASSPTLRAEQETQYF
.,TRBV10-3,TRBJ2-1,.,TGTGCCATCGGCGAGCCCGTAAACAATGAGCAGTTCTTC,CAIGEPVNNEQFF
.,TRBV28,TRBJ1-1,TRBD1,TGTGCAGGACAGGGGGCCACTGAAGCTTTCTTT,CAGQGATEAFF
once,TRBV6-5,TRBJ2-1,.,TGTGCCACGACAAAATCGACAGGACGAGGGGAGACCCAGTTCTTC,CATTKSTGRGETQFF
.,TRBV19,TRBJ1-2,.,TGTGCCAGTAGTGGAGGGGCGGCCTATGGCTACACCTTC,CASSGGAAYGYTF
.,TRBV15,TRBJ2-3,.,TGTGCCACCTCAGGGACGGAGTTGACAGATACGCAGTATTTT,CATSGTELTDTQYF
.,TRBV20-1,TRBJ2-7,.,TGCAGTGCTAGCTCGCTGTCCTACGAGCAGTACTTC,CSASSLSYEQYF
few,TRBV12-3/TRBV12-4,TRBJ1-1,.,TGTGCCAGCAGTTTTTGGGGTTCTGAAGCTTTCTTT,CASSFWGSEAFF
few,TRBV5-1,TRBJ2-7,.,TGCGCCAGCAGCCCCGTTAGGGTTAGCTCCTACGAGCAGTACTTC,CASSPVRVSSYEQYF
.,TRBV10-2,TRBJ2-1,TRBD2,TGCGCCAGCATCTATAGCGGGAGAGACTTTAATGAGCAGTTCTTC,CASIYSGRDFNEQFF
.,TRBV15,TRBJ2-5,.,TGTGCCACCAGCAGGCCTTTGTTTCGAGGGAGACAAGAGACCCAGTACTTC,CATSRPLFRGRQETQYF
.,TRBV12-3/TRBV12-4,TRBJ2-1,.,TGTGCCAGCAGTTTAGCGGTCGGACCCTACAATGAGCAGTTCTTC,CASSLAVGPYNEQFF
.,TRBV6-5,TRBJ2-1,.,TGTGCCAGCAGTTACTCGTGGGCGGAGGCGGGAAATGAGCAGTTCTTC,CASSYSWAEAGNEQFF
.,TRBV2,TRBJ1-1,.,TGTGCCAGCAGTACCGGGACAAAAGCTTTCTTT,CASSTGTKAFF
.,TRBV20-1,TRBJ2-1,TRBD2,TGCAGTGCAGAGGGACTAGCGGGAGGAGCAAGGAGCGATGAGCAGTTCTTC,CSAEGLAGGARSDEQFF
.,TRBV7-2,TRBJ2-6,.,TGTGCCAGCAGCCCCAGGACGGTGAGCTCTGGGGCCAACGTCCTGACTTTC,CASSPRTVSSGANVLTF
few,TRBV27,TRBJ1-2,.,TGTGCCAGCAGTTTCGAGGGGAGCGATGGCTACACCTTC,CASSFEGSDGYTF
.,TRBV20-1,TRBJ2-1,.,TGCAGTGCTGAGCTAGCCCAATCCTACAATGAGCAGTTCTTC,CSAELAQSYNEQFF
once,TRBV12-3/TRBV12-4,TRBJ2-3,TRBD2,TGTGCCAGCAGACCGTGGCTAGCGGGAACAGATACGCAGTATTTT,CASRPWLAGTDTQYF
.,TRBV7-2,TRBJ2-7,TRBD1,TGTGCCAGCAGCTTAGGGGACAGGGACTCCTACGAGCAGTACTTC,CASSLGDRDSYEQYF
few,TRBV6-2/TRBV6-3,TRBJ1-6,.,TGTGCCAGCAGTAACGGACGGCCATATAATTCACCCCTCCACTTT,CASSNGRPYNSPLHF
.,TRBV7-8,TRBJ1-3,.,TGTGCCAGCAGCTTCGGGGAAATGGGAAACACCATATATTTT,CASSFGEMGNTIYF
.,TRBV20-1,TRBJ2-3,.,TGCAGTGCTAGAGGTTCGGACTTACGCACAGATACGCAGTATTTT,CSARGSDLRTDTQYF
.,TRBV20-1,TRBJ2-1,TRBD1,TGCAGTGCTAAGACAGGGGAAAGTGGCAATGAGCAGTTCTTC,CSAKTGESGNEQFF
.,TRBV29-1,TRBJ2-2,.,TGCAGCCCCCTCCAGGGATCCCACGGGGAGCTGTTTTTT,CSPLQGSHGELFF
.,TRBV4-1,TRBJ2-7,TRBD1,TGCGCCAGCAGCCGCGACAGGGGAGCGAATCGCGAGCAGTACTTC,CASSRDRGANREQYF
.,TRBV12-3/TRBV12-4,TRBJ2-5,TRBD1,TGTGCCAGCAGCAGCGACAGGGAAGTGTCGCGAGAGACCCAGTACTTC,CASSSDREVSRETQYF
once,TRBV12-3/TRBV12-4,TRBJ1-2,TRBD1,TGTGCCAGCAGCCTGGACAGGGGAATTAACTATGGCTACACCTTC,CASSLDRGINYGYTF
few,TRBV7-2,TRBJ2-3,.,TGTGCCAGCAGCTCCGATGGCGGGCCCTTGGATACGCAGTATTTT,CASSSDGGPLDTQYF
.,TRBV3-1,TRBJ2-1,TRBD2,TGTGCCAGCAGCCTAGAGCGGGAACCCTCAGTCATTACCAAATACAATGAGCAGTTCTTC,CASSLEREPSVITKYNEQFF
.,TRBV4-1,TRBJ1-2,.,TGCGCCAGCAGCCAAGGTAGCCAACTGGACTATGGCTACACCTTC,CASSQGSQLDYGYTF
.,TRBV20-1,TRBJ1-2,.,TGCAGTGCTGGAGGGCCGCCAACCTCTGATGGCTACACCTTC,CSAGGPPTSDGYTF
few,TRBV12-3/TRBV12-4,TRBJ2-3,TRBD1,TGTGCCAGCACCTACGACAGGGGAAACACAGATACGCAGTATTTT,CASTYDRGNTDTQYF
.,TRBV18,TRBJ2-3,TRBD1,TGCGCCAGCTCACTTTACCGGGACAGATACACAGATACGCAGTATTTT,CASSLYRDRYTDTQYF
once,TRBV20-1,TRBJ2-3,TRBD1,TGCGGTGCCCCCGGACAGGATCGGACAGATACGCAGTATTTT,CGAPGQDRTDTQYF
few,TRBV27,TRBJ1-2,TRBD1,TGTGCCAGCAGTTCCGTCCGGGACAGGGTTCTCTATGGCTACACCTTC,CASSSVRDRVLYGYTF